One T cell receptor (beta chain) is described in this entry. TCRdb re-called the PCR reads through MiXCR. The repertoire holds about 19,000 clones, 20% to 30% seen once, with 3.3% in the top ten. This sample is part of a study of metastatic and nonmetastatic thyroid tumors. Thyroid surgery took place with no prior treatment in any patient. CDR3 length: 13 residues. From germline, CDR1 is MNHNS and CDR2 SASEGT. Trimming removed 8 bases from V and 3 bases from J, with 14 bases in between. The sample was blood. The receptor comes from a male donor with papillary thyroid cancer or a benign thyroid nodule (not recorded which). Some clones in this sample may be carry-over from other donors' samples. J is TRBJ2-7 and V is TRBV6-1, with D perhaps matching TRBD2 (6 bases). CDR3 DNA sequence: TGTGCCAGCCGGAGGGAGGAGGTCTACGAGCAGTACTTC. This sequence encodes CASRREEVYEQYF.